The rows below give T cell receptor beta chains drawn from one sample of a study of T cell responses to AZD1222 COVID-19 vaccine. This table comes from immunoSEQ multiplex PCR, and its TCRdb copy is limited to in-frame clones, with some not included. This table has nearly 95,000 clones, 85% to 90% appearing once. Sequencing was performed on peripheral blood, taken 28 days after the second AZD1222 dose. The source is an adult who received the AZD1222 COVID-19 vaccine. The CDR3 runs from the conserved cysteine through the conserved F or W. A D gene is named only where the DNA matches it firmly. Rows give clone size only sometimes, using once, few, many, or a class for an expanded clone.

cdr3_aa cdr3_nt d_call j_call v_call clone_size
CASQRSGPEQYF TGTGCCAGCCAAAGGAGTGGACCCGAGCAGTACTTC NA TRBJ2-7 TRBV2 NA
CASSESAGSYNEQFF TGTGCCAGCAGTGAATCGGCAGGGAGCTACAATGAGCAGTTCTTC NA TRBJ2-1 TRBV6-1 few
CASSVRAGGQKTQYF TGTGCCAGCAGCGTTCGTGCGGGGGGCCAAAAGACCCAGTACTTC TRBD2 TRBJ2-5 TRBV3-1/TRBV3-2 NA
CASSEAKGSPQPQHF TGTGCCAGCAGTGAAGCGAAAGGGAGCCCTCAGCCCCAGCATTTT NA TRBJ1-5 TRBV6-1 NA
CASGLGGNYEQYF TGTGCTAGTGGTCTAGGGGGAAACTACGAGCAGTACTTC NA TRBJ2-7 TRBV12-5 NA
CASSFLYGGSYEQYF TGTGCCAGCAGCTTCCTTTACGGCGGTTCCTACGAGCAGTACTTC NA TRBJ2-7 TRBV7-9 NA
CASSLDRGYTNYGYTF TGTGCCAGCAGCTTAGACCGGGGGTATACTAACTATGGCTACACCTTC NA TRBJ1-2 TRBV7-8 NA
CASSLALTSGGQNEQFF TGCGCCAGCAGCTTGGCATTGACTAGCGGGGGGCAAAATGAGCAGTTCTTC TRBD2 TRBJ2-1 TRBV5-1 NA
CASSYVLGDEQFF TGTGCCAGCAGTTACGTGTTGGGGGATGAGCAGTTCTTC NA TRBJ2-1 TRBV6-5 NA
CASSPGTEYGYTF TGTGCCAGCAGCCCCGGGACAGAATATGGCTACACCTTC TRBD1 TRBJ1-2 TRBV11-2 once
CASSSADEQYF TGTGCCAGCAGCTCGGCAGACGAGCAGTACTTC NA TRBJ2-7 TRBV7-9 NA
CASSPLSVDQPQHF TGTGCCAGCAGCCCGCTTTCGGTCGATCAGCCCCAGCATTTT NA TRBJ1-5 TRBV5-5 NA
CASSYDGPGSNQPQHF TGTGCCAGCAGTTACGACGGCCCAGGGAGCAATCAGCCCCAGCATTTT NA TRBJ1-5 TRBV6-5 NA
CASSLTLRETQYF TGTGCCAGCAGCTTAACCCTCCGAGAGACCCAGTACTTC NA TRBJ2-5 TRBV7-3 NA
CASSGEGAPGNTIYF TGTGCCAGCAGCGGAGAGGGGGCGCCTGGAAACACCATATATTTT TRBD1 TRBJ1-3 TRBV9 NA
CASTPPGSRYGYTF TGTGCCAGCACCCCCCCCGGGAGCCGATATGGCTACACCTTC NA TRBJ1-2 TRBV27 NA
CASESGGYGYTF TGTGCCAGCGAGTCCGGGGGCTATGGCTACACCTTC NA TRBJ1-2 TRBV11-2 NA
CSARDPETQYF TGCAGTGCTAGAGATCCCGAGACCCAGTACTTC NA TRBJ2-5 TRBV20-1 once
CASSQWWSSYEQYF TGTGCCAGCAGCCAGTGGTGGAGCTCCTACGAGCAGTACTTC NA TRBJ2-7 TRBV5-6 NA
CASSPGTSQETQYF TGCGCCAGCAGCCCCGGGACGTCCCAAGAGACCCAGTACTTC NA TRBJ2-5 TRBV5-1 NA
CAWSQTTRINEAFF TGTGCCTGGAGTCAAACAACCCGTATTAATGAAGCTTTCTTT NA TRBJ1-1 TRBV30 NA
CASSVRLAGTDTQYF TGTGCCAGCAGCGTCCGACTAGCGGGCACAGATACGCAGTATTTT TRBD2 TRBJ2-3 TRBV9 NA
CASSYTYSTDTQYF TGCGCCAGCAGCTACACGTACAGCACAGATACGCAGTATTTT NA TRBJ2-3 TRBV5-1 NA
CASSSLGEQFF TGTGCCAGCAGCTCACTGGGTGAGCAGTTCTTC NA TRBJ2-1 TRBV11-2 NA
CAWTGLAGGETQYF TGTGCCTGGACTGGACTAGCGGGTGGCGAGACCCAGTACTTC TRBD2 TRBJ2-5 TRBV30 NA
CASSLDRTRQFF TGCGCCAGCAGCTTGGATAGGACTAGGCAGTTCTTC TRBD2 TRBJ2-1 TRBV5-1 NA
CASGVNEKLFF TGTGCCTCAGGGGTTAACGAAAAACTGTTTTTT NA TRBJ1-4 TRBV30 NA
CASSTGTYEKLFF TGTGCCAGCAGCACCGGGACTTATGAAAAACTGTTTTTT NA TRBJ1-4 TRBV3-1/TRBV3-2 NA
CASSLGGPSGQETQYF TGTGCCAGCAGCTTGGGGGGGCCTAGCGGGCAAGAGACCCAGTACTTC TRBD2 TRBJ2-5 TRBV5-4 NA
CASSFAGGGAYEKLFF TGCGCCAGCAGCTTCGCCGGCGGGGGGGCTTATGAAAAACTGTTTTTT NA TRBJ1-4 TRBV5-1 NA
CSASSGVNSPLHF TGCAGTGCTAGTTCGGGGGTAAATTCACCCCTCCACTTT NA TRBJ1-6 TRBV20-1 NA
CASSLARYNSPLHF TGTGCCAGCAGCTTGGCCCGGTATAATTCACCCCTCCACTTT NA TRBJ1-6 TRBV5-6 NA
CASSFAYFPGPTWGNYGYTF TGTGCCAGCAGCTTTGCCTATTTCCCGGGACCCACATGGGGCAACTATGGCTACACCTTC NA TRBJ1-2 TRBV12-1 NA
CASSLGPDNEQFF TGCGCCAGCAGCCTCGGACCGGACAATGAGCAGTTCTTC NA TRBJ2-1 TRBV5-1 NA
CSVDTYYGYTF TGCAGCGTTGACACTTACTATGGCTACACCTTC NA TRBJ1-2 TRBV29-1 NA
CASSDGRNPTDTQYF TGTGCCAGCAGTGACGGGCGGAATCCCACAGATACGCAGTATTTT NA TRBJ2-3 TRBV6-4 NA
CASNIRANTEAFF TGTGCCAGTAACATCCGCGCGAACACTGAAGCTTTCTTT NA TRBJ1-1 TRBV19 NA
CASSWQGASYNEQFF TGTGCCAGCAGTTGGCAGGGGGCTTCCTACAATGAGCAGTTCTTC TRBD1 TRBJ2-1 TRBV6-5 NA
CASSPFLGPYNEQFF TGTGCCAGTAGTCCCTTCTTGGGACCCTACAATGAGCAGTTCTTC NA TRBJ2-1 TRBV19 NA
CASSVDSGRAYNEQFF TGTGCCAGCAGCGTAGATAGCGGGAGGGCCTACAATGAGCAGTTCTTC TRBD2 TRBJ2-1 TRBV9 once
CASRRDRENYGYTF TGTGCCAGCAGGCGGGACAGAGAAAACTATGGCTACACCTTC TRBD1 TRBJ1-2 TRBV6-5 NA
CASSFAAGNSPLHF TGTGCCAGCAGCTTCGCAGCGGGAAATTCACCCCTCCACTTT NA TRBJ1-6 TRBV11-2 NA
CASLVPGASYEQYF TGTGCCAGCCTTGTACCGGGGGCATCATACGAGCAGTACTTC NA TRBJ2-7 TRBV6-5 NA
CASSPTGGEPSNYGYTF TGTGCCAGCAGCCCGACAGGGGGCGAACCCTCTAACTATGGCTACACCTTC TRBD1 TRBJ1-2 TRBV7-9 few
CASSPLDSYQETQYF TGCGCCAGCAGCCCGCTCGACAGCTACCAAGAGACCCAGTACTTC NA TRBJ2-5 TRBV4-1 NA